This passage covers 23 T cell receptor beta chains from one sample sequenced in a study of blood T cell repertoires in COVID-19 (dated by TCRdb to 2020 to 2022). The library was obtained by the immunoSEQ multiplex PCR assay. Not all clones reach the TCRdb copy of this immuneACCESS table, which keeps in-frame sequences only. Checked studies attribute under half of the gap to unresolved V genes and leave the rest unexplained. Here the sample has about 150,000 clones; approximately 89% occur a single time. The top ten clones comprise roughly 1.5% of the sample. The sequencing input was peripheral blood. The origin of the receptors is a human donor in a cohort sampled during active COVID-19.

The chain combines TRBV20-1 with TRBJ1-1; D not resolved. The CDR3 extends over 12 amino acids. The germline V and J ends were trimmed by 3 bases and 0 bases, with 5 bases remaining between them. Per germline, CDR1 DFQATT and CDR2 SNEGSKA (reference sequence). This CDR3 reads CSASQMNTEAFF. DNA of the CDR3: TGCAGTGCTAGTCAGATGAACACTGAAGCTTTCTTT.

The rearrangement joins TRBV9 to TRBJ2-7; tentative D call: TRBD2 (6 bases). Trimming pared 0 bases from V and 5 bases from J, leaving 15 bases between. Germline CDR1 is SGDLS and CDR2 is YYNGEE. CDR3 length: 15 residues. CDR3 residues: CASSVEDGGSDEQYF. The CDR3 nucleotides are TGTGCCAGCAGCGTAGAAGACGGGGGTTCTGACGAGCAGTACTTC.

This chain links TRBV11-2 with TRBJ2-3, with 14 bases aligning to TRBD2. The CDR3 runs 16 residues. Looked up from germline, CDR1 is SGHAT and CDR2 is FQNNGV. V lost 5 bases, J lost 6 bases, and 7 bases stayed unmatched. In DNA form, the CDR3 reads TGTGCCAGCAGCAGACTAGCGGGGGGGCCTTCGGATACGCAGTATTTT. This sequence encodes CASSRLAGGPSDTQYF.

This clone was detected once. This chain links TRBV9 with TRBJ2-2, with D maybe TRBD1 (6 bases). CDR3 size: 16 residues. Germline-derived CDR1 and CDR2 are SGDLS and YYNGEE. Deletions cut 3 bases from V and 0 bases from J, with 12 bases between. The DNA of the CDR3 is TGTGCCAGCAGCGCGACCGGGACACCGAACACCGGGGAGCTGTTTTTT. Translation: CASSATGTPNTGELFF.

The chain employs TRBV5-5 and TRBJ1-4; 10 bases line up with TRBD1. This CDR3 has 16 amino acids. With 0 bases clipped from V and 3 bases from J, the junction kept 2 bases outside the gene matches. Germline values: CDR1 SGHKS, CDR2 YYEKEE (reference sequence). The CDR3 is CASSLGQGAANEKLFF. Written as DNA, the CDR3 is TGTGCCAGCAGCTTGGGACAGGGGGCGGCTAATGAAAAACTGTTTTTT.

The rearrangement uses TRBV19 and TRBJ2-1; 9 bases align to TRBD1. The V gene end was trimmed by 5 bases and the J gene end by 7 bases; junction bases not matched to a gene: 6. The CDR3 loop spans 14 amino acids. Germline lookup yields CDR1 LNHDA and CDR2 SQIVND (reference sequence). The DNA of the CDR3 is TGTGCCAGTAGTGGGGGACAGGGTCGAAATGAGCAGTTCTTC. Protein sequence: CASSGGQGRNEQFF.

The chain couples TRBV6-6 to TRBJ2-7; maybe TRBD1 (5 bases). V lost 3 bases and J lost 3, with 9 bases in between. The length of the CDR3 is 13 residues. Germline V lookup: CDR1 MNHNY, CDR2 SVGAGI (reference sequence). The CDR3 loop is CASSYQGFYEQYF. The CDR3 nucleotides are TGTGCCAGCAGTTATCAGGGCTTCTACGAGCAGTACTTC.

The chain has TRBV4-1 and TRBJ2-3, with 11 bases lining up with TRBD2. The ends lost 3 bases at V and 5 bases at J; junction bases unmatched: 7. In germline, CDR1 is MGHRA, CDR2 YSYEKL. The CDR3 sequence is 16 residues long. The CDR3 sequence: CASSQYSGGAGDTQYF. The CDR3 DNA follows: TGCGCCAGCAGCCAGTATAGCGGGGGGGCCGGAGATACGCAGTATTTT.

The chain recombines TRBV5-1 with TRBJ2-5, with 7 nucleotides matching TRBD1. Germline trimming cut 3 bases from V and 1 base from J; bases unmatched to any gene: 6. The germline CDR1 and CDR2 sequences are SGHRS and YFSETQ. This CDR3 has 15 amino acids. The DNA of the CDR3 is TGCGCCAGCAGCTCGGGACAGAATACCCAAGAGACCCAGTACTTC. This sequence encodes CASSSGQNTQETQYF.

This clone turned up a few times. The CDR3 region is CAWSELGGENQPQHF. The CDR3 region has the DNA TGTGCCTGGAGTGAGCTGGGAGGGGAGAATCAGCCCCAGCATTTT. V usage is TRBV30 and J usage is TRBJ1-5; D perhaps matches TRBD1 (5 bases). Germline CDR1 and CDR2: GTSNPN and SVGIG (reference sequence). V was shortened by 1 base and J by 4 bases, with 14 bases between the two germline ends. There are 15 residues in the CDR3.

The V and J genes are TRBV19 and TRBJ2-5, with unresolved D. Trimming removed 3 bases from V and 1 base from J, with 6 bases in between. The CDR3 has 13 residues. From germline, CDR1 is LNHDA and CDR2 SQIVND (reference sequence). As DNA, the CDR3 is TGTGCCAGTAGTATCAGACTCCAAGAGACCCAGTACTTC. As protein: CASSIRLQETQYF.

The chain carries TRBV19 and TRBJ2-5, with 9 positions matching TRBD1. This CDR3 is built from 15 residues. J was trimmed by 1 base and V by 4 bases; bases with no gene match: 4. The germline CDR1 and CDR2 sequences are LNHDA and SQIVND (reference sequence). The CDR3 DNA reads TGTGCCAGTAGTAGGACAGGGGCTGGCCAAGAGACCCAGTACTTC. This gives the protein CASSRTGAGQETQYF.

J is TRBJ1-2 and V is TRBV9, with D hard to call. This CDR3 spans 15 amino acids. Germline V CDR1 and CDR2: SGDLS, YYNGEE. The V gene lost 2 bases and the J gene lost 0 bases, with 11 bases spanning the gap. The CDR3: CASSVGIGANYGYTF. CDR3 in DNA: TGTGCCAGCAGCGTGGGTATTGGAGCTAACTATGGCTACACCTTC.

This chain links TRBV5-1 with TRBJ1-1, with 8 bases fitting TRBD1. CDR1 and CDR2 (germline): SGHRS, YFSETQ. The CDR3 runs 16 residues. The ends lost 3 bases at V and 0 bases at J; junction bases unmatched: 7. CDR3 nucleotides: TGCGCCAGCAGCTCTCCCGGGACAGGCCTGAACACTGAAGCTTTCTTT. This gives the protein CASSSPGTGLNTEAFF.

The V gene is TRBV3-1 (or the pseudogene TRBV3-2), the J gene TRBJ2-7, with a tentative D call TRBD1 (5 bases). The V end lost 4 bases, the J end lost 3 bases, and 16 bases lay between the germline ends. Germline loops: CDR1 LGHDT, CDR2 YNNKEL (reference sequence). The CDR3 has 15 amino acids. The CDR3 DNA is TGTGCCAGCAGCCCCCTAAGGGGCACAATCTACGAGCAGTACTTC. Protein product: CASSPLRGTIYEQYF.

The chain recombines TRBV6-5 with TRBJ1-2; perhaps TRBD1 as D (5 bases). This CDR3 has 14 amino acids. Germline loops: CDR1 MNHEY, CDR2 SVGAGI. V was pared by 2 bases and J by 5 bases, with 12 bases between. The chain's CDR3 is CASSYGQGGYGYTF. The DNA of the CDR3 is TGTGCCAGCAGTTACGGTCAGGGAGGATATGGCTACACCTTC.

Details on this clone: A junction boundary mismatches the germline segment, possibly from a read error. CDR3 loop: CASSVTSGGPSGGELFF. As DNA, the CDR3 is TGTGCCAGCAGCGTAACTAGCGGGGGGCCTTCCGGCGGGGAGCTGTTTTTT. J is TRBJ2-2 and V is TRBV7-3, with 12 bases matching TRBD2. The CDR3 runs 17 residues. From germline, CDR1 is SGHTA and CDR2 FQGTGA.

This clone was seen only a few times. This CDR3 reads CASSSPGNSIPLHF. The CDR3 DNA reads TGTGCCAGCAGCTCCCCCGGGAATTCTATCCCCCTCCACTTT. The chain is built from TRBV7-8 and TRBJ1-6; D unclear. The germline gives CDR1 SGHVS, CDR2 FQNEAQ. V was cut by 4 bases and J by 13 bases, with 17 bases left in between. The CDR3 has 14 residues.

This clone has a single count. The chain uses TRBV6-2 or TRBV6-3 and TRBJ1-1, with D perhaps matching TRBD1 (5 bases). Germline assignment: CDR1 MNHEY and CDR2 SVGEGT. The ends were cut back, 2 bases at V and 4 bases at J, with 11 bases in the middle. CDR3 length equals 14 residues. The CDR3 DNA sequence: TGTGCCAGCAGTTACCCCAGGGTGAGCACTGAAGCTTTCTTT. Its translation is CASSYPRVSTEAFF.

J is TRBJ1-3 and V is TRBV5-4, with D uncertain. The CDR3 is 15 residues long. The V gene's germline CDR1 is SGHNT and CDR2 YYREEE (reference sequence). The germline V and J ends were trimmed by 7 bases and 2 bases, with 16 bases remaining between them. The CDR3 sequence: CASSPGNRPGNTIYF. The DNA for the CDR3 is TGTGCCAGCTCCCCCGGGAACAGACCTGGAAACACCATATATTTT.

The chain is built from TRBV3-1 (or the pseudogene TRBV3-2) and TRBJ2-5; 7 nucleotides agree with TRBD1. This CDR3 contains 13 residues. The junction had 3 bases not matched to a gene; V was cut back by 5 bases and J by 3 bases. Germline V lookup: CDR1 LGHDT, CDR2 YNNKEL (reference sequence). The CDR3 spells CASSSDREETQYF. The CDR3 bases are TGTGCCAGCAGCTCCGACAGGGAAGAGACCCAGTACTTC.

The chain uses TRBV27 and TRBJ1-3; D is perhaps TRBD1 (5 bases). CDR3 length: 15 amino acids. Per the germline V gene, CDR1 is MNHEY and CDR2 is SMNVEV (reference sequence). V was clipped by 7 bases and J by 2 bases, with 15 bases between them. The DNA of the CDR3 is TGTGCCAGCACCCCATCCGGGGGACCTGGAAACACCATATATTTT. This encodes CASTPSGGPGNTIYF.

The CDR3 DNA follows: TGTGCCAGCAGTCCCGCTGCAGTTTACGAGCAGTACTTC. Its protein is CASSPAAVYEQYF. The chain recombines TRBV12-3 or TRBV12-4 with TRBJ2-7; D is unclear. There are 13 residues in the CDR3. V shed 5 bases and J shed 4 bases, with 12 bases lying between them.